This T cell receptor beta chain was identified in a study of blood T cell repertoires in COVID-19 (dated by TCRdb to the early 2020s). In the study overall: Collaborator samples came from the United States, Italy and Spain and covered acute and convalescent phases of COVID-19. The samples were drawn from two sources: the first 160 participants of the ongoing ImmuneRACE study, and fewer than 1,500 subjects contributed by 6 global collaborators. Where available, HLA class I and class II types were obtained from metadata supplied by the sample provider rather than from assay-based typing. The sample metadata nearly always contained a de-identified subject ID, COVID-19 status, age in years and sex. Subjects who had been exposed to COVID-19, were actively infected with it, or had recovered from it provided the deeply sampled blood TCRbeta repertoires that made up the dataset. The repertoires were made available in a free public database intended to serve as a resource for research on the immune response to SARS-CoV-2. The material from the prospective study consisted of cDNA or gDNA derived from T cells, B-cell-depleted T cells, or PBMCs.

Collaborating institutions collected whole blood in K2EDTA tubes following their own protocols. Collaborator samples were shipped for TCRbeta analysis as frozen whole blood, isolated PBMCs, or DNA extracted from either sample type. From V the trimming removes 6 bases and from J it removes 6 bases, while the gene matches leave 6 bases of the junction unaccounted for. There are 15 amino acids in the CDR3, from cysteine to phenylalanine inclusive. Only the CDR3 part of the read is kept: 45 bases, read in frame from the first base. Per the germline V gene (reference sequence), LNHDA is the CDR1 and SQIVND is the CDR2. The full study reports these points: The quantity of clinical and demographic metadata differed by source and by participant and was supplied without curation.

The immunoSEQ Assay, a bias-controlled multiplex PCR, was used to amplify TCRbeta CDR3 regions from genomic DNA. As for how the authors treated the data: The number of nucleated cells in each sample was estimated by amplification of reference gene primers within the assay. To quantify the absolute abundance of each unique TCRbeta CDR3 rearrangement, sequence reads were collapsed and filtered. Productive Simpson clonality was computed per sample as the square root of Simpson's diversity index over productive rearrangements. TCRdb mirrors the immuneACCESS table, restricted to in-frame sequences. Some clones are absent from its copies; in checked studies, under half trace to an unresolved V gene, and the reason for the others is unknown. V and J calls and clone size are copied from that table; D and trimming were computed from the DNA. The sample table lists under 300,000 clones, around 83% of them with a count of one. 4.5% to 7% of the sample lies in the top ten.

Comment on this clone: There is no known antigen for this receptor. Per-base quality was not reported, and no clone a single base away is much larger than it.

Source material: peripheral blood. The sequence was collected from a man older than 75 with acute or convalescent COVID-19. The chain was built from TRBV19 and TRBJ2-2; TRBD1 aligns with 11 central bases. The CDR3 protein sequence reads: CASRAGQGEAGELFF. The DNA reads TGTGCCAGTAGGGCGGGACAGGGGGAGGCCGGGGAGCTGTTTTTT. Supplemented by the reference TRBV19 and TRBJ2-2 proteins around the CDR3, the complete variable domain is DGGITQSPKYLFRKEGQNVTLSCEQNLNHDAMYWYRQDPGQGLRLIYYSQIVNDFQKGDIAEGYSVSREKKESFPLTVTSAQKNPTAFYLCASRAGQGEAGELFFGEGSRLTVL.